This TCR beta chain was captured by sequencing in a study of T cell responses to AZD1222 COVID-19 vaccine. Measured with immunoSEQ multiplex PCR; TCRdb has only the in-frame clones, and not every one. The sample holds under 150,000 clones, roughly nine tenths seen once. This CDR3 comprises 15 residues. Germline V gene data show CDR1 as MGHDK and CDR2 as SYGVNS. The trim removed 4 bases at V and 9 bases at J, leaving 9 bases unmatched. The TCR originated in an adult who received the AZD1222 COVID-19 vaccine. Sequences were derived from peripheral blood, sampled 28 days after the second AZD1222 dose. This chain joins TRBV25-1 and TRBJ2-1; the match to TRBD1 covers 10 bases. This chain's CDR3 is CASSGADRGVSEQFF. In nucleotides, the CDR3 is TGTGCCAGCAGTGGGGCGGACAGGGGGGTAAGTGAGCAGTTCTTC.